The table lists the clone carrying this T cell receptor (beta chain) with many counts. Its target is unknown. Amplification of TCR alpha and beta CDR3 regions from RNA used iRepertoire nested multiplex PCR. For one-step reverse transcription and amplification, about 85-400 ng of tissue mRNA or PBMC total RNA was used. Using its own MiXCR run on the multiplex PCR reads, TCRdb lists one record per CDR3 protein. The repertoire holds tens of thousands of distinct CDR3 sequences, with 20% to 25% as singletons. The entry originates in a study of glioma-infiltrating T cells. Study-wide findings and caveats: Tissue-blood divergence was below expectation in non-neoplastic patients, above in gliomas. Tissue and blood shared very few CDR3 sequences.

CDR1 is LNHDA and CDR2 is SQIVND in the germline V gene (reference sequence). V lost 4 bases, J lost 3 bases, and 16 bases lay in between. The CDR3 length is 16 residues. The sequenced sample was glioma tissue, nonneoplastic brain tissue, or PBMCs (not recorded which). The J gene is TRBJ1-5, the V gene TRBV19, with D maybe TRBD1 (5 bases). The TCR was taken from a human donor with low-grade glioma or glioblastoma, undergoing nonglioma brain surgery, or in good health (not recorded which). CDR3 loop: CASSNAGGLDNQPQHF. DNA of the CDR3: TGTGCCAGTAGTAATGCCGGGGGTTTGGACAATCAGCCCCAGCATTTT.